Presented here are 4 T cell receptor beta chains from one specimen sequenced in a study of tumor and adjacent non-tumor tissue in lung cancer. This sample's RNA came from whole unsorted tissue. A modified ARM-PCR protocol with three rounds of nested PCR amplified TCRbeta. One entry per CDR3 protein, called by TCRdb with MiXCR from the multiplex PCR reads. The data contain roughly 81,000 distinct CDR3 sequences, under 70% of them singletons. Sequencing used lung tumor tissue. The receptors come from a woman in her 70s with non-small cell lung cancer.

Regarding this clonotype: This may stem from a read error, because a much larger clone lies one nucleotide away. V and J are TRBV28 and TRBJ2-3; no clear D gene. This CDR3 has 11 residues. Germline CDR1 is MDHEN and CDR2 is SYDVKM. In DNA form, the CDR3 reads TGTGCCAGCAGTTTTCCAGATATGCAGTATTTT. Translating it yields CASSFPDMQYF.

This clonotype was seen a few times. This chain links TRBV30 with TRBJ2-1; 15 positions match TRBD2. The CDR3 has 15 amino acids. CDR1 GTSNPN and CDR2 SVGIG come from the germline V gene (reference sequence). Trimming took 5 bases from V and 10 from J; bases not matched to a gene: 9. The CDR3 sequence is CAWSGLAGGFLEQFF. As DNA, the CDR3 is TGTGCCTGGTCCGGACTAGCGGGAGGGTTCTTGGAGCAGTTCTTC.

Remarks on this clonotype: Since the CDR3 does not end with the conserved phenylalanine or tryptophan, this likely comes from a read error. V gene TRBV6-5 combines with J gene TRBJ2-5; a possible D gene is TRBD2 (7 bases). This CDR3 is 16 amino acids long. Germline assignment: CDR1 MNHEY and CDR2 SVGAGI. The CDR3 region has the DNA TGTGCCAGCAGTTACTCGATTGGGGAGGGGGAAGATACCCAGTACGTC. This sequence encodes CASSYSIGEGEDTQYV.

The chain is built from TRBV20-1 and TRBJ1-2, with D uncertain. Germline-derived CDR1 and CDR2 are DFQATT and SNEGSKA (reference sequence). This CDR3 is 14 amino acids long. The V end lost 0 bases, the J end lost 4 bases, and 12 bases lay between the germline ends. CDR3 nucleotide sequence: TGCAGTGCTAGAGAGGTCGCCAGATTCTATGGCTACACCTTC. Amino acids: CSAREVARFYGYTF.